The present T cell receptor (beta chain) was sequenced within a study of T cell changes during pregnancy in multiple sclerosis. Profiled with immunoSEQ multiplex PCR; TCRdb holds only in-frame clones, not every one. This sample carries tens of thousands of clones, over 80% of them seen once, and the ten largest clones take 1%. The CDR3 has 14 amino acids. Germline V CDR1 and CDR2: MNHEY, SMNVEV (reference sequence). V gave up 4 bases and J gave up 0 bases, with 10 bases separating them. This chain links TRBV27 with TRBJ2-7; D remains ambiguous. This TCR derives from a female donor with multiple sclerosis, enrolled in a pregnancy study. The sequencing used peripheral blood, collected in the first trimester of pregnancy. For the CDR3, the DNA is TGTGCCAGCAGTTCCTGGCGGAACTCCTACGAGCAGTACTTC. Translating gives CASSSWRNSYEQYF.